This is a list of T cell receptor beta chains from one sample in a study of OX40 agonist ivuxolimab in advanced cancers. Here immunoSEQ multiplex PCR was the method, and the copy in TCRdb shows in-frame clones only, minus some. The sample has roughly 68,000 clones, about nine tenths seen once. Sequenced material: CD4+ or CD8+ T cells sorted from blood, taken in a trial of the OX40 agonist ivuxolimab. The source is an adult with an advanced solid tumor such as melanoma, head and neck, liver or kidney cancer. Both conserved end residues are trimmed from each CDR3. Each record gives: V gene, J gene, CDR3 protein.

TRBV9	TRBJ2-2	ASSVRTNTGELF
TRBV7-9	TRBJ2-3	ASSLELAGSTDTQY
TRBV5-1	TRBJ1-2	ASSLTATNYGYT
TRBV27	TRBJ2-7	ASSLTGRGATSSYEQY
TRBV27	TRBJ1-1	ASKDWRDTEAF
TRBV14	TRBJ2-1	ASSQASEQF
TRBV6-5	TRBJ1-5	ASSRDRAWDQPQH
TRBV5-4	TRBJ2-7	ASSFPTGLLQY
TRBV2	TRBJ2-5	ASRDTGAPQETQY
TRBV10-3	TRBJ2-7	ASSLSGTGGEQY
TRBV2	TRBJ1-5	ASSRGVRQPQH
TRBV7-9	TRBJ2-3	ASSVGQGDTQY
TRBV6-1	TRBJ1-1	ASRQANTEAF
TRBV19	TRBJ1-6	ASRPDVIEGWVSPLH